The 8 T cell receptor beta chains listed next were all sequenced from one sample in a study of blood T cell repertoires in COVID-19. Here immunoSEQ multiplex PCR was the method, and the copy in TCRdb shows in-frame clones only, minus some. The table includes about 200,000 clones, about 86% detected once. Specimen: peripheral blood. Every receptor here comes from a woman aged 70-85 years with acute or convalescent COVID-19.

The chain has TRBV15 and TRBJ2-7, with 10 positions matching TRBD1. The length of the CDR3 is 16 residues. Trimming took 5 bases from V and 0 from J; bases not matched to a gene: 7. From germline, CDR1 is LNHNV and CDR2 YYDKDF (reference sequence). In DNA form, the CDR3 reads TGTGCCACCAGCGGGGGACAGGGGCCAAGCTCCTACGAGCAGTACTTC. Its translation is CATSGGQGPSSYEQYF.

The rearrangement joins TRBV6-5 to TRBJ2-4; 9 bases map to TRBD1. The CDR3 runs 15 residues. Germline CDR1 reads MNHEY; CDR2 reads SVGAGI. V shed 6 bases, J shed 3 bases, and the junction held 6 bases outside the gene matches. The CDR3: CASSSGQGGKNIQYF. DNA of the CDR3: TGTGCCAGCAGCTCGGGACAGGGCGGCAAAAACATTCAGTACTTC.

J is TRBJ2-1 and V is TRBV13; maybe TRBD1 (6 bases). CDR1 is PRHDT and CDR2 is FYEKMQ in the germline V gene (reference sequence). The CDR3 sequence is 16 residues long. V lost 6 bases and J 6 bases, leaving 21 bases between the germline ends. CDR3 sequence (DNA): TGTGCCAGCAGTCCCATCAGGGGAGAAGGGTTCAATGAGCAGTTCTTC. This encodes CASSPIRGEGFNEQFF.

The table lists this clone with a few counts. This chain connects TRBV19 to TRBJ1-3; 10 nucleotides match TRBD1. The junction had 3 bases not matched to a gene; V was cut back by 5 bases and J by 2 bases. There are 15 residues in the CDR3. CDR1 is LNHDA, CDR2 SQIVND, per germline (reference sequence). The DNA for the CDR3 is TGTGCCAGTAGTGTGGGACAGGGGACTGGAAACACCATATATTTT. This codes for CASSVGQGTGNTIYF.

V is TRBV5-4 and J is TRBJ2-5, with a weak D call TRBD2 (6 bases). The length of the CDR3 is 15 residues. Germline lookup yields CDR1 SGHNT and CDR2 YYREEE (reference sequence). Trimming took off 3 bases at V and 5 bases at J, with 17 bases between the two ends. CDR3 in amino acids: CASSSSGSGGETQYF. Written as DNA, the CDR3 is TGTGCCAGCAGCTCCAGCGGGTCCGGAGGGGAGACCCAGTACTTC.

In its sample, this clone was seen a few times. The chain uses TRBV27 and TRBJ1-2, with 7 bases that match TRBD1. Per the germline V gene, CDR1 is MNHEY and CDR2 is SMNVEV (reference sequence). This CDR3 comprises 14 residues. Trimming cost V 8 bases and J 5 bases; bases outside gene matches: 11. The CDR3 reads CASRPTGSGYGYTF. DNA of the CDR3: TGTGCCAGCCGACCGACAGGGTCAGGTTATGGCTACACCTTC.

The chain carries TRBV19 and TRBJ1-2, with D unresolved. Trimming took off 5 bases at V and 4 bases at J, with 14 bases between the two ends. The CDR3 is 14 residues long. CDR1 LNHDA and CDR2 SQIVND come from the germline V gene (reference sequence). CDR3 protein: CASSSLGGVYGYTF. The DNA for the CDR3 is TGTGCCAGTAGTTCCTTGGGAGGCGTCTATGGCTACACCTTC. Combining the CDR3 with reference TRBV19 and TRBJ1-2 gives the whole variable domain DGGITQSPKYLFRKEGQNVTLSCEQNLNHDAMYWYRQDPGQGLRLIYYSQIVNDFQKGDIAEGYSVSREKKESFPLTVTSAQKNPTAFYLCASSSLGGVYGYTFGSGTRLTVV.

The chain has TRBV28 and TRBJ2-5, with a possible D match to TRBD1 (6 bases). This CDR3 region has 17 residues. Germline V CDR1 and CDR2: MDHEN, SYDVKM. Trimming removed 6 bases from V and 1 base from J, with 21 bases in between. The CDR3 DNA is TGTGCCAGCAGGCCCCCCCGACAGGATGAATTCCAAGAGACCCAGTACTTC. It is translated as CASRPPRQDEFQETQYF.